This TCR beta chain was sequenced for a study of a mutant IDH1 vaccine in newly diagnosed glioma (dated by TCRdb to about 2021). Context from the whole study: Vaccination was initiated 4-6 weeks after radiotherapy alone, or concurrently with temozolomide cycles in the chemotherapy-containing groups. Of the roughly 30 treated patients, approximately 60% were male and around 40% were female, and a mean age of around 40 years was recorded. Before enrollment, most patients had been given radiochemotherapy with temozolomide as standard therapy, while the rest had received either radiotherapy alone or temozolomide alone. Visit V12 was the week-35 safety follow-up and visit V13 was the week-47 end of study. Peripheral blood was collected at six visits: V03 (baseline), V05, V07, V10, V12 and V13. For exploratory analyses, some 24 treated patients had longitudinal TCRB deep sequencing done wherever samples were available.

With regard to this clone: What antigen it recognizes has not been identified. Nothing much larger sits one base from this clone, and base qualities are not available.

Overall study outcomes, separate from this receptor: Selection of PBMC samples for TCRB deep sequencing was based on availability. The authors noted that analyses of patient blood samples could not be reproduced because of sample limitations. Changes in the top peripheral T cell clonotypes picked up by TCRB sequencing did not appear to be linked to pseudoprogression. Immune responses induced by the vaccine were seen in about 93% of patients across multiple MHC alleles.

This specimen's time point label, interpreted: week 47, end of study. Each vaccine dose, consisting of 300 ug of a 20-mer mutant IDH1 peptide in Montanide, was administered subcutaneously with topical imiquimod. Across visits V03 through V10, patients got a total of eight vaccinations, given in weeks 1, 3, 5, 7, 11, 15, 19 and 23. Newly diagnosed WHO grade 3 or 4 IDH1-mutant astrocytomas showing loss of nuclear ATRX were present in the donors. The samples were drawn from NOA16, a multicentre, single-arm, open-label phase I trial in Germany that tested a mutant IDH1 peptide vaccine in humans for the first time. The DNeasy Blood and Tissue Kit was used to extract genomic DNA from EDTA blood for TCRB sequencing. The library was built by means of the immunoSEQ multiplex PCR assay. Rearranged TCR beta chain sequences were amplified with the hsTCRB Kit following the manufacturer's protocol. An Illumina MiSeq was used to sequence the TCRB libraries. In the authors' own workflow: The kit vendor's proprietary platform handled demultiplexing, trimming and gene mapping. TCRdb provides this immuneACCESS table in a form limited to in-frame rearrangements. Some clones are lacking; in checked studies, under half of them reflect an unresolved V gene, and why the rest are absent is not known. That table gives V, J and clone size, and the DNA gave D and trimming. For this sample there are 30,000 to 40,000 clones; about nine tenths appear just once. The ten largest clonotypes hold 2.2% of the sample.

The TCR comes from a man in his forties with glioma. Material: PBMCs, obtained from a glioma patient whose treatment included an IDH1 peptide vaccine.

The CDR3 here reads CASSLDQGFDTQYF. The DNA is as follows: TGCGCCAGCAGCTTGGACCAGGGTTTTGATACGCAGTATTTT. The rearrangement combines TRBV5-1 with TRBJ2-3, and perhaps TRBD1 as D gene, on 5 matching bases. The CDR3, from cysteine to phenylalanine, totals 14 residues. Only the CDR3 DNA is retained, 42 bases long and in frame from the first base. According to the germline V gene, CDR1 reads SGHRS and CDR2 reads YFSETQ. A distance of 11 bases separates the germline ends of V and J, which lose 0 bases and 6 bases respectively.